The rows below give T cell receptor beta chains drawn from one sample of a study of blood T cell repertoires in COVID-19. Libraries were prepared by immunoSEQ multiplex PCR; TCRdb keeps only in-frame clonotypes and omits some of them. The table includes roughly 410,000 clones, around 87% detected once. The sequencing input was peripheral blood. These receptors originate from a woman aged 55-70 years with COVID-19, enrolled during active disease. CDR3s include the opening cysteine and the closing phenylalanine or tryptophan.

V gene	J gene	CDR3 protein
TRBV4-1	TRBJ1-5	CASSQVGGRRRGQPQHF
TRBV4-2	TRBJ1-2	CASSQDETGLYGYTF
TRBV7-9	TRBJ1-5	CASSRGSARGQGQPQHF
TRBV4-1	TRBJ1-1	CASSQGGRTEAFF
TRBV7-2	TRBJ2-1	CASSLRTSGGAREQFF
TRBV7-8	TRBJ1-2	CASSTDRNYGYTF
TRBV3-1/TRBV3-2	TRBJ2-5	CASSQVRRDKETQYF
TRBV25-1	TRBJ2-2	CASSLTPGELFF
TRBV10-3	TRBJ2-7	CASSRGSGGADEQYF
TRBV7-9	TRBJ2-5	CASSLPRDRGISETQYF
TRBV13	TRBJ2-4	CASSSGQGLAKNIQYF
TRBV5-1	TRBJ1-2	CASSREGSPYGYTF
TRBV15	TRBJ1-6	CATSRDAGLGRLPPLHF
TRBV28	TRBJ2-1	CASSRQTGNYYNEQFF
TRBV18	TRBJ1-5	CASSPGGTGPQPQHF
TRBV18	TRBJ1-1	CASAGQRTNTEAFF
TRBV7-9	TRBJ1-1	CASSDHGTGRLNTEAFF
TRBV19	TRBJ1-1	CASSSPGGANTEAFF
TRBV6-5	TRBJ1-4	CASRLSGGYNEKLFF
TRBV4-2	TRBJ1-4	CASSQEIGVREKLFF
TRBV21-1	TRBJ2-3	CASSRHRCTDTQYF
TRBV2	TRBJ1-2	CADRQGQNTGYTF
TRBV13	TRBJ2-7	CASSFPGTYEQYF
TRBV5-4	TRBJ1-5	CASSLGAGSNQPQHF
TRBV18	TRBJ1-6	CASSPPETGMNSPLHF